A single sample is the source of the 21 T cell receptor beta chains below, sequenced in a study of blood T cells in healthy people across ages. A second PCR of about 6 to 12 cycles used a sample-barcoded 5' primer and a J-beta primer mix. TCRdb recomputed calls from the 5' RACE reads with MiXCR, one row per CDR3 protein. Of around 700,000 distinct CDR3 sequences in the sample, 20% to 30% were seen once. Separately, the same data were catalogued under a study of T cells of mothers and their children.

The specimen was blood. These receptors came from a boy aged 5-17 years in good health.

The chain couples TRBV5-1 to TRBJ1-4; D is perhaps TRBD1 (5 bases). The V gene lost 3 bases and the J gene lost 7 bases, with 13 bases spanning the gap. This CDR3 is built from 14 residues. The germline gives CDR1 SGHRS, CDR2 YFSETQ. The CDR3 DNA reads TGCGCCAGCAGCTGGGGACCCAGGGCTGAAAAACTGTTTTTT. It specifies CASSWGPRAEKLFF.

The rearrangement links TRBV6-1 to TRBJ2-3; 11 bases agree with TRBD2. The V gene's germline CDR1 is MNHNS and CDR2 SASEGT. The trim removed 7 bases at V and 4 bases at J, leaving 10 bases unmatched. This CDR3 is 16 amino acids long. Here the CDR3 reads CASNLAGGLSADTQYF. The DNA of the CDR3 is TGTGCCAGCAATTTAGCGGGGGGGCTTTCAGCAGATACGCAGTATTTT.

This rearrangement joins TRBV10-3 to TRBJ2-1; 13 nucleotides agree with TRBD2. Germline CDR1 and CDR2: ENHRY and SYGVKD. Trimming at V came to 5 bases and at J to 6 bases, leaving 7 bases not matched to a gene. The CDR3 loop spans 16 amino acids. The CDR3 protein is CAISFDTSGRANEQFF. The DNA of the CDR3 is TGTGCCATCAGTTTTGATACTAGCGGGAGGGCCAATGAGCAGTTCTTC.

The sample holds one count of this clonotype. The chain uses TRBV4-3 and TRBJ2-3; weak D call: TRBD1 (5 bases). Trimming took off 0 bases at V and 3 bases at J, with 10 bases between the two ends. The CDR3 has 15 residues. Looked up from germline, CDR1 is LGHNA and CDR2 is YSLEER. The CDR3 DNA reads as TGCGCCAGCAGCCAAGATAGTAGGGGTACAGATACGCAGTATTTT. Its protein is CASSQDSRGTDTQYF.

The sample holds a few counts of this clonotype. The chain is built from TRBV7-6 and TRBJ2-2; D not resolved. The CDR3 consists of 16 residues. CDR1 and CDR2 from the germline V gene are SGHVS and FNYEAQ. V lost 1 base, J lost 4 bases, and 13 bases lay in between. The DNA for the CDR3 is TGTGCCAGCAGCTTAGTTCCGAGTACTATCACCGGGGAGCTGTTTTTT. It specifies CASSLVPSTITGELFF.

This clonotype has ten or more counts. The chain carries TRBV15 and TRBJ2-5; 7 positions agree with TRBD2. J gave up 4 bases and V 5 bases, and 13 bases lay outside the gene matches. CDR3 length: 16 amino acids. Germline V gene sequence: CDR1 LNHNV, CDR2 YYDKDF (reference sequence). As DNA, the CDR3 is TGTGCCACCAGCGGCGGCTCGGGGGAGGGCTCAGAGACCCAGTACTTC. It codes for CATSGGSGEGSETQYF. Complete variable domain (other parts from reference TRBV15 and TRBJ2-5): DAMVIQNPRYQVTQFGKPVTLSCSQTLNHNVMYWYQQKSSQAPKLLFHYYDKDFNNEADTPDNFQSRRPNTSFCFLDIRSPGLGDTAMYLCATSGGSGEGSETQYFGPGTRLLVL.

This clonotype was detected only a few times. The chain is built from TRBV5-1 and TRBJ2-5, with TRBD2 matching over 8 bases. Near its end, the DNA agrees better with TRBJ2-7, so the J call may be wrong. There are 13 residues in the CDR3. Per the germline V gene, CDR1 is SGHRS and CDR2 is YFSETQ. CDR3 sequence: CASRYSGSNEQYF. The CDR3 DNA follows: TGCGCCAGCAGATACAGCGGGAGCAACGAGCAGTACTTC.

In its sample, this clonotype was seen a few times. The chain combines TRBV2 with TRBJ2-5; D gene ambiguous. TRBJ2-7 explains the end of the DNA better; the J call may be wrong. CDR1 is SNHLY and CDR2 is FYNNEI in the germline V gene. The CDR3 totals 11 residues. CDR3 in amino acids: CASSITYEQYF. Here the CDR3 DNA reads TGTGCCAGCAGTATCACCTACGAGCAGTACTTC.

The chain employs TRBV5-1 and TRBJ2-3, with a tentative D call TRBD1 (7 bases). The V gene's germline CDR1 is SGHRS and CDR2 YFSETQ. There are 20 residues in the CDR3. Trimming removed 1 base at V and 1 base at J, with 25 bases between. The DNA of the CDR3 is TGCGCCAGCAGCTTGAGGGGGCGGGGCGGCAGAGCCGTTGGCACAGATACGCAGTATTTT. It specifies CASSLRGRGGRAVGTDTQYF.

The chain's CDR3 is CASRASGTSGNNEQFF. The CDR3 DNA follows: TGTGCCAGCAGGGCCTCCGGGACTAGCGGGAACAATGAGCAGTTCTTC. The rearrangement joins TRBV7-8 to TRBJ2-5; 13 bases are shared with TRBD2. The J call is uncertain, as TRBJ2-1 better fits the DNA end. The CDR3 has 16 amino acids. The germline gives CDR1 SGHVS, CDR2 FQNEAQ.

The genes are TRBV7-6 and TRBJ1-4; 7 nucleotides match TRBD1. The germline V gene has CDR1 SGHVS and CDR2 FNYEAQ. Trimming removed 5 bases from V and 8 bases from J; junction bases left unmatched: 8. The CDR3 is made up of 14 amino acids. CDR3 sequence reads: CASSRQGRNEKLFF. CDR3 coding DNA: TGTGCCAGCAGCCGACAGGGAAGGAACGAAAAACTGTTTTTT.

This chain connects TRBV7-2 to TRBJ2-3; D uncertain. In germline, CDR1 is SGHTA, CDR2 FQGNSA. This CDR3 has 14 residues. Trimming removed 5 bases at V and 5 bases at J, with 14 bases between. The CDR3 protein is CASSPLTREDTQYF. The DNA of the CDR3 is TGTGCCAGCAGCCCACTGACACGCGAAGATACGCAGTATTTT.

The chain is built from TRBV29-1 and TRBJ1-1, with TRBD1 as a possible D gene (5 bases). This CDR3 has 14 amino acids. Germline V gene sequence: CDR1 SQVTM, CDR2 ANQGSEA. Trimming cost V 1 base and J 1 base, with 10 bases left between them. CDR3 nucleotide sequence: TGCAGCGTTGAAGGCTGGGACGGGAACACTGAAGCTTTCTTT. Amino acids: CSVEGWDGNTEAFF.

The CDR3 sequence: CASSRGQGGRYEQYF. The CDR3 region has the DNA TGTGCCAGCAGCAGAGGACAGGGTGGGAGATACGAGCAGTACTTC. This chain joins TRBV7-2 and TRBJ2-7; 8 nucleotides match TRBD1. The V segment lost 5 bases and the J segment 4 bases; nucleotides outside the gene matches: 10. CDR1 is SGHTA and CDR2 is FQGNSA in the germline V gene. This CDR3 comprises 15 residues. Full variable domain (outside the CDR3, taken from reference TRBV7-2 and TRBJ2-7): GAGVSQSPSNKVTEKGKDVELRCDPISGHTALYWYRQSLGQGLEFLIYFQGNSAPDKSGLPSDRFSAERTGGSVSTLTIQRTQQEDSAVYLCASSRGQGGRYEQYFGPGTRLTVT.

In this sample, this clonotype turned up a few times. The chain combines TRBV29-1 with TRBJ2-6, with D tentatively TRBD1 (5 bases). V shed 6 bases and J shed 1 base, with 7 bases lying between them. CDR3 size: 13 residues. Germline loops: CDR1 SQVTM, CDR2 ANQGSEA. CDR3 protein: CSVRQSGANVLTF. CDR3 nucleotides: TGCAGCGTGCGACAGTCTGGGGCCAACGTCCTGACTTTC.

This clonotype was counted between two and nine times. For the CDR3, the DNA is TGCAGCGTTGAAGAGGGGGCCGTAACGGGTACTGAAGCTTTCTTT. This gives the protein CSVEEGAVTGTEAFF. The V gene is TRBV29-1, the J gene TRBJ1-1; tentative D call: TRBD1 (6 bases). The CDR3 sequence is 15 residues long. Trimming pared 0 bases from V and 5 bases from J, leaving 16 bases between. Per the germline V gene, CDR1 is SQVTM and CDR2 is ANQGSEA.

V gene TRBV5-1 combines with J gene TRBJ1-3, with D uncertain. The CDR3 has 18 amino acids. Germline CDR1 SGHRS, CDR2 YFSETQ. The germline V and J ends were trimmed by 0 bases and 0 bases, with 16 bases remaining between them. In DNA form, the CDR3 reads TGCGCCAGCAGCTTGGGACGTATCAGCCGAGACTCTGGAAACACCATATATTTT. Its translation is CASSLGRISRDSGNTIYF.

This chain uses TRBV12-3 or TRBV12-4 with TRBJ2-6, with no clear D. The CDR3 spans 15 residues. V lost 5 bases and J 4 bases, leaving 12 bases between the germline ends. The CDR3 sequence: CASSPRVAGANVLTF. CDR3 DNA sequence: TGTGCCAGCAGTCCTAGGGTGGCCGGGGCCAACGTCCTGACTTTC.

This clonotype appeared a few times. This chain uses TRBV5-5 with TRBJ2-7, with D tentatively TRBD2 (5 bases). Trimming left V 5 bases short and J 0 bases short, with 15 bases between. CDR1 and CDR2 (germline): SGHKS, YYEKEE (reference sequence). The CDR3 is made up of 15 amino acids. CDR3 amino acids: CASSYSLGDSYEQYF. CDR3 nucleotide sequence: TGTGCCAGCAGTTATTCACTAGGCGACTCCTACGAGCAGTACTTC.

V and J are TRBV7-9 and TRBJ2-5; TRBD1 matches 9 bases. The germline gives CDR1 SEHNR, CDR2 FQNEAQ (reference sequence). The V gene end was trimmed by 8 bases and the J gene end by 2 bases; junction bases not matched to a gene: 9. The CDR3 covers 15 residues. The CDR3 nucleotides are TGTGCCAGCCTCAATAGGGGACAGGGACAAGAGACCCAGTACTTC. Translated, it gives CASLNRGQGQETQYF.

The chain combines TRBV12-3 or TRBV12-4 with TRBJ2-7; TRBD1 agrees at 8 bases. CDR3 size: 14 residues. V was pared by 6 bases and J by 5 bases, with 9 bases of the junction left unmatched. CDR3: CASRRTGTGHEQYF. CDR3 nucleotide sequence: TGTGCCAGCAGAAGGACCGGGACAGGACACGAGCAGTACTTC.